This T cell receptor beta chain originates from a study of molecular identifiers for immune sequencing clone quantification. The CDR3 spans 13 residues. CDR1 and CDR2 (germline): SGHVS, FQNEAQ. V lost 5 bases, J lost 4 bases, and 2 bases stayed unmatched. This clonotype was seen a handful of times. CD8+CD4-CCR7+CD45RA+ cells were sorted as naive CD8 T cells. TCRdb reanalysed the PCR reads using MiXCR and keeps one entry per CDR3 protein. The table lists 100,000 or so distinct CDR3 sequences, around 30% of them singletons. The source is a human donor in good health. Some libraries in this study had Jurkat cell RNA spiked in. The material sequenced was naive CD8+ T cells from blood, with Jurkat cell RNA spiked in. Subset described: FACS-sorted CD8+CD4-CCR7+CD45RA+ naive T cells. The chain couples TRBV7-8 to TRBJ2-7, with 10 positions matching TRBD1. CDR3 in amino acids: CASSGQGVYEQYF. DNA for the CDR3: TGTGCCAGCAGCGGACAGGGGGTGTACGAGCAGTACTTC.